This TCR beta chain was identified in a study of shared clonotypes between healthy human individuals (dated by TCRdb to the early 2020s). In terms of the full investigation: The cohort included a few men and a couple of women between 18 and 49 years of age. To increase sequencing depth and limit assay-specific biases, TCR repertoire library preparation and sequencing were carried out by different laboratories using diverse techniques. The study deeply sequenced blood TCR repertoires of about 5 healthy adults to estimate repertoire size and the extent of clonotype sharing between individuals. For each donor, CD4 naive and CD4 memory were each given three plates, CD8 naive was given two plates, and CD8 memory was given one plate. Per donor, leukapheresis produced somewhere between about 0.94 and 10 billion PBMCs. The paper as a whole reports these results and caveats: Even with the large sequencing depth, rarefaction of the sorted-subset datasets indicated that sequencing was incomplete. Roughly 5% of naive CD4, 3.5% of naive CD8, approximately 2% of memory CD4, and 0.4% of memory CD8 clonotypes were shared across several donors. Naive subsets generally had larger estimated clonotype richness than memory subsets. Because the study included a small number of donors, the genetic and exposure-history diversity represented was limited. Based on pairwise subsampling, the degree of clonotype sharing among donors was expected to be affected by sequencing depth. Sampling was limited to blood, and TCR repertoires in tissue likely differ from TCR repertoires in blood. Clonotypes shared by all four sorted-subset donors showed higher generation probabilities than non-shared clonotypes.

Turning to this clone: Its cognate antigen has yet to be identified. Per-nucleotide qualities are absent, and no much larger clonotype sits a single base away.

The CDR3 contains 11 residues, cysteine and phenylalanine counted. Only the CDR3 portion is preserved as DNA: 33 bases, with reading frame beginning at the first base. From the germline V gene, CDR1 is SQVTM and CDR2 is ANQGSEA. Using the deep immunoSEQ assay, multiplex PCR amplified TCR CDR3 regions from genomic DNA. Extracted genomic DNA from each cell subset was distributed evenly across all wells of several immunoSEQ 96-well plates, and each plate was treated as a replicate. Each replicate PCR for sorted subsets received approximately 220 ng genomic DNA, equal to roughly 29,000 T cell genomes. Purified libraries were quantified with a Qubit 3.0 fluorometer, sized on a Bioanalyzer 2100, and re-quantified with the KAPA Library Quantification kit. A separate single-read 150-cycle Illumina NextSeq 550 flow cell was used to sequence each immunoSEQ 96-well plate. As for the authors' bioinformatics: Because the immunoSEQ output included only junctional sequences and no quality scores, the filtering could not be the same as the filtering used for full-length reads. Sequences were annotated with PyIR, a Python wrapper for IgBLAST v1.9, using IMGT germline references to assign V/J genes and CDR3. Reads were removed for weak V/J assignments (E-value above 1e-6), missing CDR3, stop codons, out-of-frame junctions, or ambiguous translated residues. V3J clonotypes were defined as sequences sharing the same inferred V gene, J gene, and CDR3 amino acid sequence. Percentage overlap between repertoires was calculated by dividing the number of shared unique clonotypes by the size of the smaller repertoire. Repertoire richness was assessed with RTK rarefaction, the Chao1 estimator, and Recon v2.1 estimates of unobserved clonotypes. Generation probabilities were computed with OLGA for all TCRbeta clonotypes obtained by the gDNA method from several donors. This is the immuneACCESS table as TCRdb keeps it, with only in-frame sequences that have V and J called. A part of the clones is gone; compared with another copy, unresolved V genes explain less than half, and the rest is unexplained. That table supplies the V and J calls and clone size; D and trimming were determined from the DNA. The sample data list some 2,500,000 clones, and roughly 92% of these were observed just once. Around 0.35% of the sample goes to the ten largest clones.

The donors were healthy, HIV-negative adults who had no recently reported acute infections or vaccinations. All donors were Caucasian adults living in Nashville, Tennessee, USA. CD4+ T cells were enriched through magnetic negative selection, after which naive cells were positively selected on CD45RA and the remaining negative fraction served as the memory subset. Blood was obtained by leukapheresis, after which PBMCs were separated by Ficoll-Histopaque density gradient centrifugation and cryopreserved in liquid nitrogen vapor phase. Purity and quantity of every magnetically sorted T cell population were checked by analytical flow cytometry. From each sorted fraction, genomic DNA was isolated and quantified by UV absorbance on a Nanodrop 2000c.

What was sequenced was naive CD4+ T cells from PBMCs. The cell subset or site label for this specimen denotes: CD45RA+ positively selected. The receptor chain draws on TRBV29-1 and TRBJ2-5; the D region possibly corresponds to TRBD1 (6 bases align). The assigned J gene may be wrong: the sequence end matches TRBJ2-7 better. This sequence was found in a man in his late teens or twenties in good health. Some clones in this sample may be carry-over from other donors' samples. At the DNA level, the sequence is TGCAGCGTGGTGACAGGAAGCGAGCAGTACTTC. Translation gives CSVVTGSEQYF.